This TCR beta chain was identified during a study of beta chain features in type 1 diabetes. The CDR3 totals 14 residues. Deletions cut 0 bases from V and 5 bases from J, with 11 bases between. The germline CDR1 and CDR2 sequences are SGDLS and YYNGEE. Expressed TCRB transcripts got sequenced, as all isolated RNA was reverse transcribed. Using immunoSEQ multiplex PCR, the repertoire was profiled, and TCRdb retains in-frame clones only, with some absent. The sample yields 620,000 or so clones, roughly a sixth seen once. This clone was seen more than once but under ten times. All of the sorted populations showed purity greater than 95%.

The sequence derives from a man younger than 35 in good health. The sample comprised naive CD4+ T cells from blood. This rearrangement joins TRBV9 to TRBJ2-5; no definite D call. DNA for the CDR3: TGTGCCAGCAGCGTAGTGAGCCAAACCGAGACCCAGTACTTC. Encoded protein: CASSVVSQTETQYF.